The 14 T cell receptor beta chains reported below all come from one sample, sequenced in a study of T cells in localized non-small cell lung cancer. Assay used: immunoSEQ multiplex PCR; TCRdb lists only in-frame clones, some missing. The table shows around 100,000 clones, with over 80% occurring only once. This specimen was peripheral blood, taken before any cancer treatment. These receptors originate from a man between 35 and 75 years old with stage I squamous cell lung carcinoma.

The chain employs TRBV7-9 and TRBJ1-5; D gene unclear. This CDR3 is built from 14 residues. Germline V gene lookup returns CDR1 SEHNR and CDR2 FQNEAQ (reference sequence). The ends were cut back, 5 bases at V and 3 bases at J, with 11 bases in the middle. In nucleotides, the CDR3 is TGTGCCAGCAGCCAGGACCTATTCAATCAGCCCCAGCATTTT. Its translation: CASSQDLFNQPQHF.

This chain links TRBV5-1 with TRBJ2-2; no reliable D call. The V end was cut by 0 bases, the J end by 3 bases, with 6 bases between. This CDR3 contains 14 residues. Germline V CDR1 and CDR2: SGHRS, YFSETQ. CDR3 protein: CASSLEGYTGELFF. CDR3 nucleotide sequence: TGCGCCAGCAGCTTGGAGGGTTACACCGGGGAGCTGTTTTTT.

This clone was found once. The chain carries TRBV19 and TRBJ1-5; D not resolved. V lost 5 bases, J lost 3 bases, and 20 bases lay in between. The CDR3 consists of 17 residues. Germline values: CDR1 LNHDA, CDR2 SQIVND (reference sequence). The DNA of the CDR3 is TGTGCCAGTAGTGCCGACTTATATAGGTTAGTCAATCAGCCCCAGCATTTT. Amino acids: CASSADLYRLVNQPQHF.

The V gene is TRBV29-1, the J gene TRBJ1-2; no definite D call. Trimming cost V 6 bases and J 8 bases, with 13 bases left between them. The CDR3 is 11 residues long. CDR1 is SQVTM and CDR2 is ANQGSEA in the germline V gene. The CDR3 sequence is CSVPDPAGYTF. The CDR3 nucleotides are TGCAGCGTCCCCGACCCCGCGGGCTACACCTTC.

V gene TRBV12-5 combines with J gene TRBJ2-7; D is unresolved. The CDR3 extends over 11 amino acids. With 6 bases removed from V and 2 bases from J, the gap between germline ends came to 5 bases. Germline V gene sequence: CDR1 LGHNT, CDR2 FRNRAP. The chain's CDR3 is CASGSAYEQYF. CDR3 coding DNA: TGTGCTAGTGGCTCCGCCTACGAGCAGTACTTC.

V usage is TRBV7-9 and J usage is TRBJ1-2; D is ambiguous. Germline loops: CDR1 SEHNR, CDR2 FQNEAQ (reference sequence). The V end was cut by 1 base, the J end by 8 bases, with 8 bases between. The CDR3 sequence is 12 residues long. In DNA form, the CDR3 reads TGTGCCAGCAGCTTAGGGCTCGGAGGCTACACCTTC. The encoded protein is CASSLGLGGYTF. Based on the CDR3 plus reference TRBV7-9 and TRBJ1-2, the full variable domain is DTGVSQNPRHKITKRGQNVTFRCDPISEHNRLYWYRQTLGQGPEFLTYFQNEAQLEKSRLLSDRFSAERPKGSFSTLEIQRTEQGDSAMYLCASSLGLGGYTFGSGTRLTVV.

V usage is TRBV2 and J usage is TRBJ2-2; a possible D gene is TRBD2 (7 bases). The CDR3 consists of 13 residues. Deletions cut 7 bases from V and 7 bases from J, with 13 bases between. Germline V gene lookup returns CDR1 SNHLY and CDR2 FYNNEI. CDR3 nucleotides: TGTGCCAGCAAAGCAGGGGAGGGCGGGGAGCTGTTTTTT. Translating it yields CASKAGEGGELFF.

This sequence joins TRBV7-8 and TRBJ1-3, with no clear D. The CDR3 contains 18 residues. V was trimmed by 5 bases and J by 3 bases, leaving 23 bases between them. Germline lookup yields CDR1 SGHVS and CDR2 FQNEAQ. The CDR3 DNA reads TGTGCCAGCAGCAGGTTAAGGACCCCAACGGGGAGTGGAAACACCATATATTTT. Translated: CASSRLRTPTGSGNTIYF.

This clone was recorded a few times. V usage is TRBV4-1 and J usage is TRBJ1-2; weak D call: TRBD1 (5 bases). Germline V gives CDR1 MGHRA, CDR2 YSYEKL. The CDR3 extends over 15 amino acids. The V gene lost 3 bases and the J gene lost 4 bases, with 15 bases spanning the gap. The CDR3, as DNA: TGCGCCAGCAGCCAGACGACGGGACTAATCTATGGCTACACCTTC. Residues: CASSQTTGLIYGYTF.

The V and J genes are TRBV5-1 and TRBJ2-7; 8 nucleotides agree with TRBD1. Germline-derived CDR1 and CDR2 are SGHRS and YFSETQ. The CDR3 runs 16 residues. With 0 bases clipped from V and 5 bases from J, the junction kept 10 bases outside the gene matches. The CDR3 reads CASSLASTTGVDEQYF. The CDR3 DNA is TGCGCCAGCAGCTTGGCCTCAACGACAGGGGTAGACGAGCAGTACTTC. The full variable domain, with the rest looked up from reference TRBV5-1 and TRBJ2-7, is KAGVTQTPRYLIKTRGQQVTLSCSPISGHRSVSWYQQTPGQGLQFLFEYFSETQRNKGNFPGRFSGRQFSNSRSEMNVSTLELGDSALYLCASSLASTTGVDEQYFGPGTRLTVT.

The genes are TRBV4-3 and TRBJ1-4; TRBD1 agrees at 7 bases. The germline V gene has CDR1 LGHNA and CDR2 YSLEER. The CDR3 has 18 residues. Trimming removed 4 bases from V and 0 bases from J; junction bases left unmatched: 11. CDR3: CASSRAGQGDATNEKLFF. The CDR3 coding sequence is TGCGCCAGCAGCCGGGCCGGCCAGGGGGATGCAACTAATGAAAAACTGTTTTTT.

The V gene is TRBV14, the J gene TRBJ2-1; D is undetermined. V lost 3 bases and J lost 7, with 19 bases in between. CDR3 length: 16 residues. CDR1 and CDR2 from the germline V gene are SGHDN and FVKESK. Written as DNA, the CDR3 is TGTGCCAGCAGCCATCCTCTGGAAGCCAGGTTGAATGAGCAGTTCTTC. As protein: CASSHPLEARLNEQFF. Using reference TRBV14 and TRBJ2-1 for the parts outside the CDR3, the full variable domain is EAGVTQFPSHSVIEKGQTVTLRCDPISGHDNLYWYRRVMGKEIKFLLHFVKESKQDESGMPNNRFLAERTGGTYSTLKVQPAELEDSGVYFCASSHPLEARLNEQFFGPGTRLTVL.

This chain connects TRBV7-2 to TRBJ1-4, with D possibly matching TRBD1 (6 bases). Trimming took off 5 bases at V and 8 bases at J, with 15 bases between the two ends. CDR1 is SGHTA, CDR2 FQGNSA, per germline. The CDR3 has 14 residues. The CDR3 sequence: CASSLRGMREKLFF. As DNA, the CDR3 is TGTGCCAGCAGCCTCAGGGGCATGCGAGAAAAACTGTTTTTT.

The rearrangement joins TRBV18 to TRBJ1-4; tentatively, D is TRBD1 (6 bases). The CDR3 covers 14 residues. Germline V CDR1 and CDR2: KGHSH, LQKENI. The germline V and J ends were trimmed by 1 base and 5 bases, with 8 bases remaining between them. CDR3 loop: CASSPRGPNEKLFF. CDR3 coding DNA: TGTGCCAGCTCACCACGGGGGCCGAATGAAAAACTGTTTTTT.